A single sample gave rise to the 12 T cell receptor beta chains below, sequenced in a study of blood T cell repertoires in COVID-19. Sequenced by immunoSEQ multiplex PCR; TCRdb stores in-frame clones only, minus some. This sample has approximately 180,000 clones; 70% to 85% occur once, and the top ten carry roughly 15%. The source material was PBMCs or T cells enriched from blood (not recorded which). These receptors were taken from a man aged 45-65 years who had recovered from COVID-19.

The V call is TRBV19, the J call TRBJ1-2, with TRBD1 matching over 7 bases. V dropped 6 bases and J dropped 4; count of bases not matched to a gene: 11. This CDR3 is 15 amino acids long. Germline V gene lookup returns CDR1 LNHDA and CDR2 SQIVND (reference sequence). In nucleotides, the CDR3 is TGTGCCAGTAGCACACGGGACAGCGTCTTCTATGGCTACACCTTC. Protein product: CASSTRDSVFYGYTF. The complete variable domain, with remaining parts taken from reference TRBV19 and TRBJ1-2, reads DGGITQSPKYLFRKEGQNVTLSCEQNLNHDAMYWYRQDPGQGLRLIYYSQIVNDFQKGDIAEGYSVSREKKESFPLTVTSAQKNPTAFYLCASSTRDSVFYGYTFGSGTRLTVV.

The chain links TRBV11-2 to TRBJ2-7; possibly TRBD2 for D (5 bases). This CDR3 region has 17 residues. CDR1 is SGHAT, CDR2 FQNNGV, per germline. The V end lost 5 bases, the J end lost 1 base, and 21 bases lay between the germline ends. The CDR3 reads CASSRGMSGISSYEQYF. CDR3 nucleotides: TGTGCCAGCAGCCGAGGGATGTCGGGGATTTCGTCCTACGAGCAGTACTTC.

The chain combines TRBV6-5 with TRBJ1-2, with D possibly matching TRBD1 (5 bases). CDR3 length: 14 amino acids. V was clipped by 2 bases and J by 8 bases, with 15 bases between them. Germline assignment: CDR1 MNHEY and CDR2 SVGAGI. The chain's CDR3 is CASSYGVGPRGYTF. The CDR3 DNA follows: TGTGCCAGCAGTTACGGGGTGGGGCCAAGGGGCTACACCTTC.

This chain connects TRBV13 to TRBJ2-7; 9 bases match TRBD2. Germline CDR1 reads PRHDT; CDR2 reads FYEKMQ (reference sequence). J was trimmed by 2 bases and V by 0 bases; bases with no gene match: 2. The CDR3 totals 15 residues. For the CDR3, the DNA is TGTGCCAGCAGCTTAGGGTTAGCGGGGGCCTACGAGCAGTACTTC. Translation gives CASSLGLAGAYEQYF.

The CDR3 spells CASSAAANQPQHF. The CDR3 DNA sequence: TGTGCCAGTAGTGCGGCAGCCAATCAGCCCCAGCATTTT. The rearrangement links TRBV19 to TRBJ1-5; no reliable D call. Germline CDR1 LNHDA, CDR2 SQIVND (reference sequence). This CDR3 region has 13 residues. Trimming pared 5 bases from V and 3 bases from J, leaving 8 bases between.

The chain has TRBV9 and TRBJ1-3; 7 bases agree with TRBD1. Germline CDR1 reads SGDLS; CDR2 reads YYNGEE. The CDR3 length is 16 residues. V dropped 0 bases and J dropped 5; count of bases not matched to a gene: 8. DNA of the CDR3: TGTGCCAGCAGCGTAGGAGTGGGACAGTCCCGAAACACCATATATTTT. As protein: CASSVGVGQSRNTIYF.

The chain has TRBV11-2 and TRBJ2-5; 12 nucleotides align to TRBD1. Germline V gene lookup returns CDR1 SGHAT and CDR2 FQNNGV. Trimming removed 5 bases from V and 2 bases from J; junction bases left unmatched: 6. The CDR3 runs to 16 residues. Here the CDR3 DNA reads TGTGCCAGCAGCCGAGGGACAGGGGGCACACAAGAGACCCAGTACTTC. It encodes CASSRGTGGTQETQYF.

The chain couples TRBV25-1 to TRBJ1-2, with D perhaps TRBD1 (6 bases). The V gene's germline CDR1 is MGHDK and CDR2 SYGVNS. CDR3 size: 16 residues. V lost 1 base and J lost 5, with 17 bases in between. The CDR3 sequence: CASSESAGAGTYGYTF. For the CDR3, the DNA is TGTGCCAGCAGTGAATCGGCGGGGGCCGGAACTTATGGCTACACCTTC.

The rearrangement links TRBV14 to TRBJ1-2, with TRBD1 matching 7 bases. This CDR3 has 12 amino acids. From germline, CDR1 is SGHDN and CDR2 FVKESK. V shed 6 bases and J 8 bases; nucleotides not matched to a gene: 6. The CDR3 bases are TGTGCCAGCAGTCAAACAGGGGTCGGCTACACCTTC. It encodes CASSQTGVGYTF.

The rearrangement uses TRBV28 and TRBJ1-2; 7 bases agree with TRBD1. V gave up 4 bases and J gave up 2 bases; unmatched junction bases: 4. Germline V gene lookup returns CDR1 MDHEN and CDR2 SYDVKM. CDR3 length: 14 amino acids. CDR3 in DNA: TGTGCCAGCAGTTCGACAGGGAGGAACTATGGCTACACCTTC. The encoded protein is CASSSTGRNYGYTF.

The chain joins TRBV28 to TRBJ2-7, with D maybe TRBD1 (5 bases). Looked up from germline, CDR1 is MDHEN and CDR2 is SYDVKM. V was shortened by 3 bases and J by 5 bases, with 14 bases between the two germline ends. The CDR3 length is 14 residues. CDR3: CASSFRPGSHEQYF. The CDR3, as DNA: TGTGCCAGCAGTTTTAGGCCAGGGTCTCACGAGCAGTACTTC.

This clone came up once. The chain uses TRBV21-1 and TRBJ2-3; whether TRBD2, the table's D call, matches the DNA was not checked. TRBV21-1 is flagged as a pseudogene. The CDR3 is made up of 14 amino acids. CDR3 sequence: CASRSGGGCDTQYF. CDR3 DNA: TGTGCCAGCAGGAGCGGGGGGGGTTGCGATACGCAGTATTTT.